This record looks at one TCR beta chain sequence and its context. This clone has more than one count but fewer than ten. Its cognate antigen has yet to be identified. No base qualities exist here, and no much larger clone lies one base off it. Taken from the germline V gene (reference sequence), the CDR1 and CDR2 loops are GTSNPN and SVGIG. V drops 2 bases and J drops 6 bases, leaving 17 bases in between. Counted from cysteine to phenylalanine, this CDR3 has 14 amino acids. Of all the DNA, just the CDR3 is kept, 42 bases in frame from base 1. At one collaborating source in Seattle, patients were enrolled during active infection and were followed longitudinally through the course of disease. Collaborating institutions collected whole blood in K2EDTA tubes following their own protocols. For TCRbeta analysis, collaborators shipped samples in one of three forms: frozen whole blood, isolated PBMCs, or DNA extracted from either of those sample types.

These data originate in a study of blood T cell repertoires in COVID-19 (dated by TCRdb to 2018 to 2021). For context, the study as a whole: Samples covering the acute and convalescent phases of COVID-19 were provided by collaborators in the United States, Italy and Spain. The samples were drawn from two sources: the first 160 participants of the ongoing ImmuneRACE study, and fewer than 1,500 subjects contributed by 6 global collaborators. The dataset comprised deeply sampled blood TCRbeta repertoires from subjects exposed to, actively infected with, or recovered from COVID-19. Nearly every sample came with metadata listing a de-identified subject ID, COVID-19 status, age in years and sex. Where available, HLA class I and class II types were taken from metadata supplied by the sample provider and were not determined by assay-based typing. The repertoires were released in a freely available public database intended as a resource for research on the immune response to SARS-CoV-2. The prospective study material was composed of cDNA or gDNA derived from T cells, B-cell-depleted T cells, or PBMCs. The investigation overall reported the following: Clinical and demographic metadata were provided uncurated, with the amount varying by source and participant.

TCRbeta CDR3 regions were amplified from genomic DNA using the immunoSEQ Assay, a bias-controlled multiplex PCR. The paper's data handling went like this. Nucleated cell counts per sample were estimated from amplification of reference gene primers within the assay. To quantify the absolute abundance of each unique TCRbeta CDR3 rearrangement, sequence reads were collapsed and filtered. For each sample, productive Simpson clonality was calculated as the square root of Simpson's diversity index across productive rearrangements. The immuneACCESS repertoire file appears here via TCRdb, limited to in-frame rearrangements. These files lack a portion of the clones; in checked studies, under half of the deficit traces to unresolved V genes, and the cause of the others is not known. D and trimming come from the DNA, and the V and J calls and clone size come from that table. In all, the sample holds 200,000 to 250,000 clones, and roughly 80% of those were seen once. Roughly a tenth of the sample rests with the top ten.

Sample: peripheral blood. The V gene is TRBV30 and the J gene is TRBJ2-7; D gene: possibly TRBD1, on 5 matching bases. This clonotype was sampled from a woman at least 80 years old with COVID-19, enrolled during active disease. The sequence in DNA is TGTGCCTGGAGTTGGGGCGATCTGAGCTCCGAGCAGTACTTC. Its translation is CAWSWGDLSSEQYF. Extended through the reference TRBV30 and TRBJ2-7 proteins, this CDR3 yields the full variable domain: SQTIHQWPATLVQPVGSPLSLECTVEGTSNPNLYWYRQAAGRGLQLLFYSVGIGQISSEVPQNLSASRPQDRQFILSSKKLLLSDSGFYLCAWSWGDLSSEQYFGPGTRLTVT.